The entry below describes one T cell receptor beta chain. Its specificity is not known. Primers for the PCR totalled 60 Vbeta and 13 Jbeta. Method: immunoSEQ multiplex PCR; TCRdb's copy keeps in-frame clones and lacks some. The table has 200,000 to 250,000 clones, around nine tenths seen once. This record comes from a study of cytomegalovirus exposure and HLA in healthy donors. Findings and limits, study-wide: There were some V segments, including TRBV6-2 and TRBV6-3, excluded as indistinguishable.

CDR3 length equals 14 residues. Trimming removed 1 base from V and 7 bases from J, with 13 bases in between. Germline V gene sequence: CDR1 LNHDA, CDR2 SQIVND (reference sequence). The sequence was obtained from a woman aged 18-35 years in good health and CMV-seronegative. The chain uses TRBV19 and TRBJ1-2; TRBD1 is a possible D gene (5 bases). The sample taken for sequencing was PBMCs. In nucleotides, the CDR3 is TGTGCCAGTAGTATAGTCGGCAGGGAGGGTGGCTACACCTTC. This gives the protein CASSIVGREGGYTF.